What follows is one T cell receptor beta chain and its context. What this receptor recognizes is not known. Base qualities were left out, and no much larger clone turns up one base away. Participants in the prospective study were aged 18 to 89 years, lived in more than 20 United States geographic areas, and enrolled through a virtual design. To assign participants to cohorts, the prospective study relied on clinical history that participants themselves reported in a screening survey and a study questionnaire. Recovered participants in ImmuneRACE Cohort 3 were defined by two consecutive negative NP/OP PCR tests, clearance by a healthcare professional, or resolution of symptoms. Each participant in the prospective study had whole blood, serum and a nasopharyngeal or oropharyngeal swab collected by mobile phlebotomists. Participants in the prospective study had the option to provide additional blood draws and questionnaires over an approximately 2-month period. Before DNA extraction, blood samples from the prospective study were shipped at room temperature or frozen.

The data stem from a study of blood T cell repertoires in COVID-19 (dated by TCRdb to about 2020). Study-level background: Collaborator samples came from the United States, Italy and Spain and covered acute and convalescent phases of COVID-19. The material from the prospective study consisted of cDNA or gDNA derived from T cells, B-cell-depleted T cells, or PBMCs. Subjects who had been exposed to COVID-19, were actively infected with it, or had recovered from it provided the deeply sampled blood TCRbeta repertoires that made up the dataset. The repertoires were released in a freely available public database meant as a resource for research on the immune response to SARS-CoV-2. The samples were drawn from the first 160 participants of the ongoing ImmuneRACE study and from roughly 1,300 subjects provided by 6 global collaborators. Sample metadata almost always included a de-identified subject ID, COVID-19 status, age in years and sex. Where available, HLA class I and class II types were obtained from metadata supplied by the sample provider rather than from assay-based typing.

Study-level results and caveats: The quantity of clinical and demographic metadata differed by source and by participant and was supplied without curation.

TCRbeta CDR3 regions were amplified from genomic DNA by means of the immunoSEQ Assay, a bias-controlled multiplex PCR. The authors' analysis ran thus. The number of nucleated cells in each sample was estimated from the amplification of reference gene primers within the assay. To quantify the absolute abundance of each unique TCRbeta CDR3 rearrangement, sequence reads were collapsed and filtered. For each sample, productive Simpson clonality was calculated as the square root of Simpson's diversity index across productive rearrangements. TCRdb obtained this table from immuneACCESS and retained in-frame rearrangements with V and J assigned. These tables miss some clones; where compared with another copy, unresolved V genes account for less than half of the shortfall, and the remainder is unexplained. For V, J and clone size, that table is used; D and trimming come from the DNA. This sample gives 150,000 to 200,000 clones in total; 75% to 90% of them show up just once. 6.2% of the sample belongs to the ten largest clones.

The CDR3 measures 14 amino acids from cysteine to phenylalanine. The retained sequence is limited to the CDR3, 42 bases, with the frame set at the first base. V and J lose 6 bases and 7 bases, and a span of 14 bases separates them. The germline V gene specifies SGDLS as CDR1 and YYNGEE as CDR2. The chain was built from TRBV9 and TRBJ1-6; no D gene can be assigned with confidence. The sequence derives from a man in his forties or fifties who had recovered from COVID-19. The sequenced sample was PBMCs or T cells enriched from blood (not recorded which). In nucleotides, the sequence is TGTGCCAGCAACAAAGGACTAACAAATTCACCCCTCCACTTT. This yields the protein CASNKGLTNSPLHF.